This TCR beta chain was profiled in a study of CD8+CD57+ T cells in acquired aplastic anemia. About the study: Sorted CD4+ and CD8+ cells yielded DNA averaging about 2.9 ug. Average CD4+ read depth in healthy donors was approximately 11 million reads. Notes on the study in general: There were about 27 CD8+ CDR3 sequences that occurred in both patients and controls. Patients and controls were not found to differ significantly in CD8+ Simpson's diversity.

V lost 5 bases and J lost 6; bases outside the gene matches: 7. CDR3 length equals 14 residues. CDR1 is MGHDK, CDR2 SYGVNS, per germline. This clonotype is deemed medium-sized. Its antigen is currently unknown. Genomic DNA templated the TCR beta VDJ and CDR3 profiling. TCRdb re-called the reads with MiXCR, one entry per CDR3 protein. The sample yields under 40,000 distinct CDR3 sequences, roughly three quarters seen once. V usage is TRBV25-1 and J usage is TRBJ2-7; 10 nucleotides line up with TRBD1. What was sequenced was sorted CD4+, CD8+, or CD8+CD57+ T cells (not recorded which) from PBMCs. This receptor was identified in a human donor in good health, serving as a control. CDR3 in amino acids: CASSNRGTGAEQYF. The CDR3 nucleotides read TGTGCCAGCAGTAATCGAGGGACAGGGGCCGAGCAGTACTTC.